The sequence of this T cell receptor (beta chain) was determined in a study of blood T cell repertoires in COVID-19. TCRdb keeps only in-frame clones here, not all; method: immunoSEQ multiplex PCR. The sample has just over 300,000 clones, approximately 90% seen once. The sequence was obtained from a woman under 30 who had recovered from COVID-19. The sequenced sample consisted of PBMCs or T cells enriched from blood (not recorded which).

CDR3 DNA: TGCGCCAGCAGCCAAGTAGGACAGGGGGGTTATGGCTACACCTTC. Its protein is CASSQVGQGGYGYTF. V gene TRBV4-3 combines with J gene TRBJ1-2; TRBD1 agrees at 10 bases. Germline CDR1 LGHNA, CDR2 YSLEER. The CDR3 covers 15 residues. Germline trimming cut 1 base from V and 5 bases from J; bases unmatched to any gene: 4.